What follows is one T cell receptor beta chain and its context. As yet, its antigen is unknown. This specimen belongs to a study of vaccination effects on CD4 cells after COVID-19. Study-wide results and limits: There was marked clonal contraction among infection- and vaccine-induced clones late after vaccination.

Antigen-specific CD4+ T cells expanded by the ViraFEST assay with viral peptide pools were then sequenced. After roughly 11 days in culture, the CD4+ T cells were isolated. Participants each got two BNT162b2 or mRNA-1273 vaccine doses. Nucleocapsid antibody tests were negative, and the vaccine recipients had no prior SARS-CoV-2 infection. It was with approximately 10 IU/ml IL-2 and roughly 9.2 ug/ml peptides that some 1.8 million PBMC per well were cultured. TCRdb's copy holds only in-frame clones and misses some; the assay was immunoSEQ multiplex PCR. The sample holds roughly 43,000 clones, about 74% seen once. The sequence was obtained from a human donor who received a COVID-19 vaccine. The source was CD4+ T cells from PBMCs cultured with HCoV-OC43 spike peptides, collected after COVID-19 vaccination. Subset in this sample: HCoV-OC43 spike overlapping peptide pool stimulation.

The CDR3 bases are TGCGCCAGCAGCGACCAGGGAGAGGTCTATGGCTACACCTTC. Encoded protein: CASSDQGEVYGYTF. The V call is TRBV5-1, the J call TRBJ1-2; perhaps TRBD1 as D (5 bases). The CDR3 runs 14 residues. The germline CDR1 and CDR2 sequences are SGHRS and YFSETQ. V lost 4 bases, J lost 4 bases, and 14 bases lay in between.